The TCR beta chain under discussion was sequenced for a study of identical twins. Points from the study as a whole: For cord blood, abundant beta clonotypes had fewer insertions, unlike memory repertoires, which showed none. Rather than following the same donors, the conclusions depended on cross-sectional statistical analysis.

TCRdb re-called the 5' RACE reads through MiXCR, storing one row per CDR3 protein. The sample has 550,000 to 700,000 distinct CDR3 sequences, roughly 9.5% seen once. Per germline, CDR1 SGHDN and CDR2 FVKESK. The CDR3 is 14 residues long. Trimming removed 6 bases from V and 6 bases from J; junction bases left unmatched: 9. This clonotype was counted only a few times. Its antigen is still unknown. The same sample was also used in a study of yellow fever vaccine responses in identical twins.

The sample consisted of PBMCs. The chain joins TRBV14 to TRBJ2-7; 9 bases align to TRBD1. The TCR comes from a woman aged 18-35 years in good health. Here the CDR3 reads CASRGTGFSLEQYF. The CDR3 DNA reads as TGTGCCAGCAGGGGGACAGGGTTTTCTCTCGAGCAGTACTTC.